These 14 T cell receptor beta chains were sequenced from one sample in a study of identifying expanded T cells in peripheral blood. Here immunoSEQ multiplex PCR was the method, and the copy in TCRdb shows in-frame clones only, minus some. The repertoire consists of tens of thousands of clones, with 84% occurring once and the leading ten covering around a fifth. Sequenced sample: blood. Receptors originate from a person between 18 and 75 years old in good health.

The CDR3 coding sequence is TGTGCCAGCAGCGTAGCTTCGGGGACTAGCGGGAGGGAGGGTACGCAGTATTTT. This codes for CASSVASGTSGREGTQYF. The rearrangement uses TRBV9 and TRBJ2-3, with 16 bases fitting TRBD2. The V and J ends lost 0 bases and 8 bases, in that order; junction bases with no gene match: 9. The CDR3 spans 18 residues. CDR1 is SGDLS and CDR2 is YYNGEE in the germline V gene. Based on the CDR3 plus reference TRBV9 and TRBJ2-3, the full variable domain is DSGVTQTPKHLITATGQRVTLRCSPRSGDLSVYWYQQSLDQGLQFLIQYYNGEERAKGNILERFSAQQFPDLHSELNLSSLELGDSALYFCASSVASGTSGREGTQYFGPGTRLTVL.

This chain joins TRBV4-3 and TRBJ2-6; D is perhaps TRBD1 or TRBD2 (5 bases each). This CDR3 comprises 17 residues. Trimming shortened V by 0 bases and J by 1 base, and 10 bases separated the two germline ends. The V gene's germline CDR1 is LGHNA and CDR2 YSLEER. The CDR3 loop is CASSQDPWGSGANVLTF. The CDR3 coding sequence is TGCGCCAGCAGCCAAGATCCTTGGGGGTCTGGGGCCAACGTCCTGACTTTC.

This chain uses TRBV13 with TRBJ2-7; 8 nucleotides align to TRBD2. Looked up from germline, CDR1 is PRHDT and CDR2 is FYEKMQ (reference sequence). The length of the CDR3 is 17 residues. After removal of 4 bases from V and 4 bases from J, the junction contained 15 bases not matched to a gene. This CDR3 reads CASSSYSGSGAWYEQYF. In nucleotides, the CDR3 is TGTGCCAGCAGCTCGTACAGCGGGAGTGGAGCTTGGTACGAGCAGTACTTC.

This clone was picked up one time. Here the CDR3 reads CASSPSIVTDTQYF. The CDR3 DNA reads TGTGCCAGCAGCCCCTCCATCGTCACAGATACGCAGTATTTT. The V and J genes are TRBV9 and TRBJ2-3; D is unclear. V was cut by 4 bases and J by 2 bases, with 11 bases left in between. Per the germline V gene, CDR1 is SGDLS and CDR2 is YYNGEE. The CDR3 consists of 14 residues.

This clone was observed once. The chain has TRBV2 and TRBJ1-5, with 8 bases lining up with TRBD1. Germline loops: CDR1 SNHLY, CDR2 FYNNEI. This CDR3 region has 17 residues. Losses at the gene ends were 4 bases for V and 4 bases for J; bases not matched to a gene: 12. The CDR3 sequence is CASSGTGSGGSNQPQHF. The DNA of the CDR3 is TGTGCCAGCAGTGGAACAGGATCAGGGGGCTCGAATCAGCCCCAGCATTTT.

The rearrangement uses TRBV11-2 and TRBJ2-1; possibly TRBD1 for D (6 bases). Germline V gene lookup returns CDR1 SGHAT and CDR2 FQNNGV. This CDR3 has 15 residues. V was trimmed by 2 bases and J by 5 bases, leaving 13 bases between them. DNA of the CDR3: TGTGCCAGCAGCTTACCACAGGGCCGCCACAATGAGCAGTTCTTC. It is translated as CASSLPQGRHNEQFF.

A single count supports this clone. The gene calls are TRBV4-3 and TRBJ2-1; possibly TRBD1 or TRBD2 for D (6 bases each). With 4 bases removed from V and 0 bases from J, the gap between germline ends came to 16 bases. The germline CDR1 and CDR2 sequences are LGHNA and YSLEER. CDR3 length equals 17 residues. CDR3 protein: CASSLGGGRDSYNEQFF. The CDR3 DNA is TGCGCCAGCAGCCTAGGAGGGGGTCGGGACTCCTACAATGAGCAGTTCTTC.

The genes are TRBV28 and TRBJ1-1; D not certain. V was trimmed by 6 bases and J by 0 bases, leaving 14 bases between them. This CDR3 is built from 15 residues. From germline, CDR1 is MDHEN and CDR2 SYDVKM. The CDR3 spells CASSPPDGLNTEAFF. DNA of the CDR3: TGTGCCAGCAGCCCTCCCGACGGACTGAACACTGAAGCTTTCTTT.

The V call is TRBV6-5, the J call TRBJ2-7; perhaps TRBD1 as D (5 bases). The CDR3 loop spans 13 amino acids. Germline V gene lookup returns CDR1 MNHEY and CDR2 SVGAGI. The ends were cut back, 0 bases at V and 4 bases at J, with 7 bases in the middle. CDR3 sequence (DNA): TGTGCCAGCAGTTACTCTCAGGGTTACGAGCAGTACTTC. Protein sequence: CASSYSQGYEQYF.

The chain is built from TRBV2 and TRBJ1-1; D is possibly TRBD1 (6 bases). The germline CDR1 and CDR2 sequences are SNHLY and FYNNEI. The CDR3 extends over 14 amino acids. V was trimmed by 4 bases and J by 1 base, leaving 10 bases between them. The CDR3 DNA sequence: TGTGCCAGCAGTGGTCAGGGGAGGAACACTGAAGCTTTCTTT. Amino acid sequence: CASSGQGRNTEAFF.

The V gene is TRBV9, the J gene TRBJ2-3; 14 bases are shared with TRBD2. The trim removed 4 bases at V and 3 bases at J, leaving 7 bases unmatched. Germline V gene lookup returns CDR1 SGDLS and CDR2 YYNGEE. CDR3 size: 17 residues. CDR3 sequence (DNA): TGTGCCAGCAGCCCGGGACTAGCGGGAGATAGGACAGATACGCAGTATTTT. This gives the protein CASSPGLAGDRTDTQYF.

The CDR3 protein is CSVEGGTDFYNEQFF. In DNA form, the CDR3 reads TGCAGCGTTGAGGGGGGGACGGACTTTTACAATGAGCAGTTCTTC. The rearrangement uses TRBV29-1 and TRBJ2-1; the match to TRBD2 covers 7 bases. The CDR3 totals 15 residues. The V and J ends lost 3 bases and 4 bases, in that order; junction bases with no gene match: 9. CDR1 is SQVTM and CDR2 is ANQGSEA in the germline V gene.

This clone was observed a handful of times. The V call is TRBV28, the J call TRBJ2-1, with TRBD2 as a possible D gene (6 bases). Germline V gives CDR1 MDHEN, CDR2 SYDVKM. This CDR3 has 15 residues. Trimming shortened V by 1 base and J by 6 bases, and 13 bases separated the two germline ends. The CDR3 here is CASSLYRGSSNEQFF. CDR3 coding DNA: TGTGCCAGCAGTTTATACCGGGGGAGCTCCAATGAGCAGTTCTTC.

The CDR3 reads CASKLLAGDNEQFF. DNA for the CDR3: TGCGCCAGCAAACTCCTAGCGGGAGACAATGAGCAGTTCTTC. The chain employs TRBV5-1 and TRBJ2-1, with 10 bases that match TRBD2. The CDR3 is 14 residues long. Trimming took 6 bases from V and 5 from J; bases not matched to a gene: 5. The germline V gene has CDR1 SGHRS and CDR2 YFSETQ.